Each of the 20 T cell receptor beta chains below was sequenced from the same sample in a study of molecular identifiers for immune sequencing clone quantification. Each CDR3 protein is one row after TCRdb ran MiXCR on the PCR reads. The repertoire holds tens of thousands of distinct CDR3 sequences, with 20% to 25% as singletons. Material for sequencing was naive CD8+ T cells from blood, with Jurkat cell RNA spiked in. As for subset: FACS-sorted CD8+CD4-CCR7+CD45RA+ naive T cells. Source of these receptors: a human donor in good health. Some libraries in this study had Jurkat cell RNA spiked in.

This clonotype appeared many times. The V gene is TRBV3-1, the J gene TRBJ2-6, with 8 bases that match TRBD2. The CDR3 covers 21 residues. Germline CDR1 and CDR2: LGHDT and YNNKEL (reference sequence). The ends lost 1 base at V and 0 bases at J; junction bases unmatched: 14. DNA for the CDR3: TGTGCCAGCAGCCAAGCCCCATGGGGGTTAGCGGGGCTCTCTGGGGCCAACGTCCTGACTTTC. Its protein product is CASSQAPWGLAGLSGANVLTF.

The table lists this clonotype with many counts. This chain connects TRBV28 to TRBJ2-1, with 8 bases identical to TRBD2. Germline CDR1 is MDHEN and CDR2 is SYDVKM. After removal of 3 bases from V and 6 bases from J, the junction contained 10 bases not matched to a gene. CDR3 length: 16 residues. The CDR3 sequence: CASSFVGLAGSNEQFF. In DNA form, the CDR3 reads TGTGCCAGCAGTTTTGTTGGGTTAGCGGGAAGCAATGAGCAGTTCTTC.

There are many counts of this clonotype. The chain carries TRBV28 and TRBJ2-1, with D tentatively TRBD2 (5 bases). From germline, CDR1 is MDHEN and CDR2 SYDVKM. The V gene lost 5 bases and the J gene lost 9 bases, with 8 bases spanning the gap. The CDR3 is 11 residues long. The CDR3 sequence is CASSEGGEQFF. Here the CDR3 DNA reads TGTGCCAGCAGTGAGGGTGGTGAGCAGTTCTTC.

This clonotype was recorded many times. V and J are TRBV7-9 and TRBJ2-3, with a tentative D call TRBD1 (6 bases). The CDR3 spans 16 residues. The V end lost 6 bases, the J end lost 4 bases, and 20 bases lay between the germline ends. Germline V lookup: CDR1 SEHNR, CDR2 FQNEAQ (reference sequence). The CDR3 reads CASRREAQGRADTQYF. The CDR3, as DNA: TGTGCCAGCAGACGAGAAGCTCAGGGGCGCGCAGATACGCAGTATTTT. The variable domain in full, with the rest retrieved from reference TRBV7-9 and TRBJ2-3, is DTGVSQNPRHKITKRGQNVTFRCDPISEHNRLYWYRQTLGQGPEFLTYFQNEAQLEKSRLLSDRFSAERPKGSFSTLEIQRTEQGDSAMYLCASRREAQGRADTQYFGPGTRLTVL.

In this sample, this clonotype turned up many times. The chain recombines TRBV29-1 with TRBJ2-2, with 7 bases aligning to TRBD1. V lost 7 bases, J lost 2 bases, and 4 bases stayed unmatched. The CDR3 runs 13 residues. Germline assignment: CDR1 SQVTM and CDR2 ANQGSEA. The CDR3 nucleotides read TGCAGCGCAAGGGACAGCAACACCGGGGAGCTGTTTTTT. Translating gives CSARDSNTGELFF.

This clonotype has ten or more counts. J is TRBJ2-5 and V is TRBV13, with a weak D call TRBD1 (6 bases). The CDR3 spans 15 residues. V lost 2 bases, J lost 3 bases, and 13 bases lay in between. The V gene's germline CDR1 is PRHDT and CDR2 FYEKMQ (reference sequence). The CDR3 sequence: CASSLSLGAKETQYF. As DNA, the CDR3 is TGTGCCAGCAGCTTAAGTTTGGGGGCCAAAGAGACCCAGTACTTC. Looking up the rest from reference TRBV13 and TRBJ2-5 gives the full variable domain: AAGVIQSPRHLIKEKRETATLKCYPIPRHDTVYWYQQGPGQDPQFLISFYEKMQSDKGSIPDRFSAQQFSDYHSELNMSSLELGDSALYFCASSLSLGAKETQYFGPGTRLLVL.

This clonotype has ten or more counts. The chain joins TRBV9 to TRBJ2-7; D unresolved. Trimming shortened V by 4 bases and J by 0 bases, and 14 bases separated the two germline ends. The CDR3 contains 15 residues. Per germline, CDR1 SGDLS and CDR2 YYNGEE. CDR3 region: CASSPSGRSSYEQYF. CDR3 DNA sequence: TGTGCCAGCAGCCCTTCTGGACGGAGCTCCTACGAGCAGTACTTC.

This clonotype has ten or more counts. The gene calls are TRBV27 and TRBJ2-2; 13 bases line up with TRBD2. CDR3 length: 18 amino acids. Germline V gene sequence: CDR1 MNHEY, CDR2 SMNVEV (reference sequence). The trim removed 6 bases at V and 4 bases at J, leaving 11 bases unmatched. CDR3 sequence reads: CASSTGLAGEGITGELFF. The CDR3 coding sequence is TGTGCCAGCAGCACAGGACTAGCGGGAGAGGGGATCACCGGGGAGCTGTTTTTT.

This chain connects TRBV9 to TRBJ2-3, with D possibly TRBD1 on 5 matching bases. Germline V gene data show CDR1 as SGDLS and CDR2 as YYNGEE. Trimming took off 3 bases at V and 2 bases at J, with 19 bases between the two ends. The CDR3 totals 17 residues. The CDR3 nucleotides read TGTGCCAGCAGCGGAGCTCAGGGCATTCTTCTCACAGATACGCAGTATTTT. Translation gives CASSGAQGILLTDTQYF.

This clonotype occurred many times. V gene TRBV9 combines with J gene TRBJ2-2, with D unresolved. This CDR3 contains 13 residues. The V and J ends lost 6 bases and 6 bases respectively, with 12 bases between them. Germline V gives CDR1 SGDLS, CDR2 YYNGEE. The CDR3 loop is CASTDSRAGELFF. CDR3 coding DNA: TGTGCCAGCACGGATAGCCGGGCCGGGGAGCTGTTTTTT.

Details on this clonotype: A much larger clone sits a single nucleotide away, making a read error possible. The chain carries TRBV19 and TRBJ2-7; 7 positions agree with TRBD1. This CDR3 spans 16 amino acids. Germline V lookup: CDR1 LNHDA, CDR2 SQIVND (reference sequence). DNA of the CDR3: TGTGCCGGTAGTACCTGGGAGACAGGGAGTCCCCACGAGCAGTACTTC. Translating it yields CAGSTWETGSPHEQYF.

Many counts were recorded for this clonotype. The gene calls are TRBV20-1 and TRBJ2-3, with 8 nucleotides matching TRBD1. The CDR3 extends over 15 amino acids. Per the germline V gene, CDR1 is DFQATT and CDR2 is SNEGSKA (reference sequence). J gave up 0 bases and V 6 bases, and 8 bases lay outside the gene matches. The CDR3 reads CSAAGTGPSTDTQYF. CDR3 in DNA: TGCAGTGCCGCGGGGACAGGCCCTAGCACAGATACGCAGTATTTT.

This clonotype occurred many times. V is TRBV12-3 or TRBV12-4 and J is TRBJ2-2; D might be TRBD1 (6 bases). Trimming left V 5 bases short and J 7 bases short, with 11 bases between. CDR3 length equals 13 residues. In DNA, the CDR3 is TGTGCCAGCAGTCACAGGGTTGACGGGGAGCTGTTTTTT. Translation: CASSHRVDGELFF.

Ten or more counts support this clonotype. This chain uses TRBV27 with TRBJ2-3; D is unclear. Looked up from germline, CDR1 is MNHEY and CDR2 is SMNVEV (reference sequence). The CDR3 contains 13 residues. The V gene lost 2 bases and the J gene lost 2 bases, with 5 bases spanning the gap. The CDR3 sequence is CASSLMVTDTQYF. CDR3 coding DNA: TGTGCCAGCAGTTTAATGGTCACAGATACGCAGTATTTT.

As for this clonotype: Compared with germline, one end of the junction differs, possibly owing to a read error. The CDR3 nucleotides are TGTGCCAGCAGCTGGGGGACAGAGGGGCAGCCCCGGCATTTT. Translating it yields CASSWGTEGQPRHF. This chain connects TRBV7-2 to TRBJ1-5, with 7 bases fitting TRBD1. Germline lookup yields CDR1 SGHTA and CDR2 FQGNSA. This CDR3 is built from 14 residues.

This clonotype was recorded many times. CDR3 nucleotide sequence: TGTGCCAGCAGCTCCCTGGGAGGAAACACCGGGGAGCTGTTTTTT. It specifies CASSSLGGNTGELFF. This chain connects TRBV7-9 to TRBJ2-2, with a possible D match to TRBD2 (6 bases). Germline V gene lookup returns CDR1 SEHNR and CDR2 FQNEAQ (reference sequence). The ends were cut back, 4 bases at V and 2 bases at J, with 11 bases in the middle. This CDR3 is 15 amino acids long.

This rearrangement joins TRBV5-1 to TRBJ2-1, with TRBD2 identical over 11 bases. The germline CDR1 and CDR2 sequences are SGHRS and YFSETQ. The V segment lost 4 bases and the J segment 14 bases; nucleotides outside the gene matches: 8. The CDR3 is made up of 13 amino acids. CDR3 DNA: TGCGCCAGCAGCCATACTAGCGGGAGTGATAAGTTCTTC. Protein sequence: CASSHTSGSDKFF.

In regard to this clonotype: A much larger clone lies one base from this, so it may be a read error. No conserved phenylalanine or tryptophan ends this CDR3, so it is likely a read error. V is TRBV29-1 and J is TRBJ2-3; D is unclear. The CDR3 loop spans 10 amino acids. The germline CDR1 and CDR2 sequences are SQVTM and ANQGSEA. The ends were cut back, 7 bases at V and 5 bases at J, with 7 bases in the middle. The DNA of the CDR3 is TGCAGCGCTTATCAAGATACGCAGTATCTT. Its protein is CSAYQDTQYL.

This clonotype was seen at least ten times. The rearrangement links TRBV7-9 to TRBJ2-5; TRBD2 matches at 13 bases. Unmatched junction bases numbered 8, after V lost 5 bases and J lost 5 bases. This CDR3 is 16 amino acids long. Per the germline V gene, CDR1 is SEHNR and CDR2 is FQNEAQ (reference sequence). The DNA of the CDR3 is TGTGCCAGCAGCGAAGGACTAGCGGGGGAGTTTGAGACCCAGTACTTC. It encodes CASSEGLAGEFETQYF. The entire variable domain, with the rest obtained from reference TRBV7-9 and TRBJ2-5, is as follows: DTGVSQNPRHKITKRGQNVTFRCDPISEHNRLYWYRQTLGQGPEFLTYFQNEAQLEKSRLLSDRFSAERPKGSFSTLEIQRTEQGDSAMYLCASSEGLAGEFETQYFGPGTRLLVL.

In its sample, this clonotype was seen many times. The genes are TRBV6-2 or TRBV6-3 and TRBJ2-7, with a possible D match to TRBD2 (5 bases). V lost 2 bases to trimming and J lost 9 bases, with 8 bases between them. The CDR3 is 11 amino acids. Per the germline V gene, CDR1 is MNHEY and CDR2 is SVGEGT. CDR3 nucleotide sequence: TGTGCCAGCAGTTACGGCGGAGGGCAGTACTTC. Translation: CASSYGGGQYF.